This TCR beta chain was captured in a study of T cell responses to AZD1222 COVID-19 vaccine. At the level of the study: Recipients boosted at about 4 weeks or about 12 weeks are pooled. Findings and limits, study-wide: Spike-specific TCR breadth and depth grew following two AZD1222 doses. Repertoires were collected only later (after the peak T cell response had occurred).

The CDR3 is 13 amino acids. Deletions cut 3 bases from V and 1 base from J, with 6 bases between. Germline CDR1 SGHTA, CDR2 FQGTGA. Generated by immunoSEQ multiplex PCR, the TCRdb table keeps only in-frame clones and is missing some. Here the sample spans 150,000 or so clones, roughly 90% being singletons. As concerns this clone: No antigen is known for it.

The source material was peripheral blood, sampled on day 0 of AZD1222 vaccination. The genes are TRBV7-3 and TRBJ2-5; D is perhaps TRBD2 (6 bases). This TCR came from an adult in good health. CDR3: CASSLGGQETQYF. The CDR3 DNA follows: TGTGCCAGCAGCTTGGGGGGCCAAGAGACCCAGTACTTC.